This T cell receptor beta chain was observed in a study of molecular identifiers for immune sequencing clone quantification. About the research overall: Replicates split RNA from around 20,000 or 100,000 naive CD8 cells five ways, and the researchers sequenced four portions. Notes on the study in general: Researchers reportedly could pick up spiked Jurkat TCR RNA from one cell mixed into about a million naive cells.

This clonotype was found many times. Its antigen is not identified. Sorting isolated naive CD8 T cells as CD8+CD4-CCR7+CD45RA+ events. The CDR3 spans 15 residues. V was cut by 6 bases and J by 0 bases, with 12 bases left in between. As previously described, bulk TCR libraries were made using listed TCR primers. TCRdb called the PCR reads again in MiXCR, with one record for every CDR3 protein. The sample shows about 60,000 distinct CDR3 sequences, about 19% of them seen only once. The gene calls are TRBV12-3 or TRBV12-4 and TRBJ1-5, with D maybe TRBD1 (6 bases). The sample taken for sequencing was naive CD8+ T cells from blood, with Jurkat cell RNA spiked in. Subset specified: FACS-sorted CD8+CD4-CCR7+CD45RA+ naive T cells. The TCR was taken from a human donor in good health. Some libraries in this study had Jurkat cell RNA spiked in. The CDR3 DNA follows: TGTGCCAGCAGAGACAGGACCCATAGCAATCAGCCCCAGCATTTT. Protein sequence: CASRDRTHSNQPQHF.